A selection of T cell receptor beta chains follows, all from one sample in a study of CD8+ T cells in alopecia areata. Measured with immunoSEQ multiplex PCR; TCRdb has only the in-frame clones, and not every one. This sample carries 200,000 or so clones, more than 45% of them seen once, and the ten largest clones take about 5%. The source material was CD4+ T cells sorted from blood, sampled at week 24, from a patient treated with tofacitinib. The receptors come from a human donor with alopecia areata. Each CDR3 is given with its conserved first and last residue.

J,V,CDR3
TRBJ1-5,TRBV6-6,CASRGQGLNQPQHF
TRBJ2-7,TRBV18,CASSLLAEYEQYF
TRBJ1-5,TRBV29-1,CSVVGEANQPQHF
TRBJ1-5,TRBV19,CASSMAGQGNQPQHF
TRBJ1-6,TRBV30,CAWETGRGYNSPLHF
TRBJ1-5,TRBV29-1,CSVEGVVVRDNQPQHF
TRBJ1-2,TRBV10-3,CAISGGQGLSTF
TRBJ1-4,TRBV29-1,CSALTGDVEKLFF
TRBJ2-1,TRBV5-1,CASSSIKGPGRNEQFF
TRBJ2-2,TRBV2,CASGRGNTGELFF
TRBJ1-3,TRBV4-3,CASSQEPGSGNTIYF